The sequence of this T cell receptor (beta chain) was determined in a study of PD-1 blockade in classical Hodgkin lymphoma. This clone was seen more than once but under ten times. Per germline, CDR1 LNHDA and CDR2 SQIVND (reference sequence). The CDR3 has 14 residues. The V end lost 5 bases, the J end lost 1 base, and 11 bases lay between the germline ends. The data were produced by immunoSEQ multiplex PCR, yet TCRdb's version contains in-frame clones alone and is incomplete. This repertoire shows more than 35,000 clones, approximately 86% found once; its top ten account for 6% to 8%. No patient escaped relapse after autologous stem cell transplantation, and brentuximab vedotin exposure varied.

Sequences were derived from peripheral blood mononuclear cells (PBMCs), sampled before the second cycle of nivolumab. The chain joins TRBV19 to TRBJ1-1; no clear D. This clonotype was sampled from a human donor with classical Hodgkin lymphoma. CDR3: CASSPIVGNTEAFF. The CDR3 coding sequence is TGTGCCAGTAGTCCTATTGTGGGGAACACTGAAGCTTTCTTT.